In its sample, the clone carrying this T cell receptor beta chain ranks as medium-sized. The data are from a study of radiation and T cells in renal cell carcinoma. Profiling relied on immunoSEQ multiplex PCR, and the TCRdb table lists in-frame clones only, not all of them. The sample holds around 13,000 clones, roughly 34% seen once. V was clipped by 4 bases and J by 2 bases, with 12 bases between them. The CDR3 runs to 14 residues. Germline CDR1 reads SGHAT; CDR2 reads FQNNGV. Treatment here: 15 Gy SBRT to primary tumor, nephrectomy 4 weeks later. The chain is built from TRBV11-2 and TRBJ2-7, with TRBD1 as a possible D gene (5 bases). The receptor comes from a man in his 60s with renal cell carcinoma. Material: tumor tissue, obtained from a patient whose treatment included radiotherapy and nephrectomy. The CDR3 region is CASSSFGAPYEQYV. In DNA form, the CDR3 reads TGTGCCAGCAGCTCCTTTGGGGCTCCCTACGAGCAGTACGTC.